What follows describes a single T cell receptor beta chain. The antigen it binds to is not known. No base-level quality is on record; no much larger clone is a single base apart. The data derive from a study of T-cell reconstitution after alpha-beta-depleted transplantation in children (dated by TCRdb to the mid-2010s). Regarding the study in general: T-cell immune reconstitution after TCRalphabeta/CD19-depleted allogeneic hematopoietic cell transplantation in children was quantitatively tracked in the study by means of TCR repertoire profiling.

Libraries were prepared through PCR. Sequencing instrument: Illumina HiSeq 2500. Molecular barcoding was employed in the preparation of TCR libraries, with unique molecular identifiers being used to normalize TCRbeta repertoire quantification. TCRdb reprocessing: public reads trimmed at Q25 with fastp, clones called with MiXCR, in-frame beta chains kept. Every distinct CDR3 protein forms one entry, paired with its most common genes and DNA. The sample contains almost 500,000 distinct CDR3 sequences, around 13% of them found a single time. The ten most abundant clones make up around 6.1% of the sample. This sequence originates from a human donor who donated a stem cell graft to a child with combined immunodeficiency. The sequenced sample was PBMCs from the stem cell graft donor, obtained from the stem cell graft.

The nucleotides read TGCAGTGCTCCGCCGGGACTAGCGGGGGCCACCACAGATACGCAGTATTTT. It codes for CSAPPGLAGATTDTQYF. The V and J segments used are TRBV20-1 and TRBJ2-3, and 14 junctional nucleotides match TRBD2. The germline V gene (reference sequence) supplies CDR1 DFQATT and CDR2 SNEGSKA. There are 17 amino acids in the CDR3, from cysteine to phenylalanine inclusive. The read is trimmed to its CDR3 DNA, 51 bases read in frame from base 1. V is cut back by 5 bases and J by 2 bases, with 9 bases in the junction unmatched.